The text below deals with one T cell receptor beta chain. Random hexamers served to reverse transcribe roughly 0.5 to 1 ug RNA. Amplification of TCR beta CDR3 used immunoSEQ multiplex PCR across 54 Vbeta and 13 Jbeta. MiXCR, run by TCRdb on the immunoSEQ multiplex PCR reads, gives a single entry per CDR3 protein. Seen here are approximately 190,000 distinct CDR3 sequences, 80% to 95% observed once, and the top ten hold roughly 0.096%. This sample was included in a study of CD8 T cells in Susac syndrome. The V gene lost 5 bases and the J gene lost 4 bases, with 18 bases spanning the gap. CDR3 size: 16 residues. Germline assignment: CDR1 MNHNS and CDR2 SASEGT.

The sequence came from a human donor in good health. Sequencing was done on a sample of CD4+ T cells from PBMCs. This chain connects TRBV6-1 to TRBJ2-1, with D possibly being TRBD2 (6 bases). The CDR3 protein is CASSRDLPALYNEQFF. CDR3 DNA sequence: TGTGCCAGCAGTCGGGACTTACCAGCCCTTTACAATGAGCAGTTCTTC.